This T cell receptor (beta chain) was profiled in a study of blood T cell repertoires in COVID-19 (dated by TCRdb to about 2020). Context from the whole study: The collaborator samples originated in the United States, Italy and Spain and spanned the acute and convalescent phases of COVID-19. The prospective study material was composed of cDNA or gDNA derived from T cells, B-cell-depleted T cells, or PBMCs. Nearly every sample came with metadata listing a de-identified subject ID, COVID-19 status, age in years and sex. Samples came from the ongoing ImmuneRACE study (first 160 participants) plus 1,254 subjects from 6 global collaborators. The repertoires were released in a freely available public database intended as a resource for research on the immune response to SARS-CoV-2. HLA class I and class II types, where available, came from metadata supplied by the sample provider rather than from assay-based typing. Subjects who had been exposed to COVID-19, were actively infected with it, or had recovered from it provided the deeply sampled blood TCRbeta repertoires that made up the dataset. Study-level results and caveats: Clinical and demographic metadata were provided uncurated, with the amount varying by source and participant.

Participants in the prospective study were aged about 18 to 95 years, lived in over 20 United States geographic areas, and enrolled through a virtual design. Cohort assignment in the prospective study relied on participant-reported clinical history from a screening survey and a study questionnaire. For ImmuneRACE Cohort 3, a participant was defined as recovered based on two consecutive negative NP/OP PCR tests, clearance by a healthcare professional, or resolution of symptoms. Mobile phlebotomists in the prospective study collected whole blood, serum and a nasopharyngeal or oropharyngeal swab from every participant. Participants in the prospective study had the option to provide additional blood draws and questionnaires over a roughly two-month period. Before DNA extraction, blood samples from the prospective study were shipped at room temperature or frozen. TCRbeta CDR3 regions were amplified from genomic DNA by means of the immunoSEQ Assay, a bias-controlled multiplex PCR. The study's processing was this. Within the assay, amplification of reference gene primers was used to estimate how many nucleated cells each sample contained. To quantify the absolute abundance of each unique TCRbeta CDR3 rearrangement, sequence reads were collapsed and filtered. For each sample, productive Simpson clonality was calculated as the square root of Simpson's diversity index across productive rearrangements. In TCRdb, the immuneACCESS table is reduced to in-frame sequences with V and J assigned. These tables do not hold every clone; where another copy was compared, an unresolved V gene accounts for under half, and the others remain unexplained. The D gene and trimming were derived from the DNA, and the V and J assignments and clone size from that table. In this sample the table shows fewer than 450,000 clones, around 89% of which occur a single time. The top ten hold 1.2% of the sample.

This clone was recorded once. This clone's antigen is unknown. There are no base qualities to consult, and no much larger clone falls within one base. The receptor's source is a woman aged 18-29 years who had recovered from COVID-19. Sequenced sample: PBMCs or T cells enriched from blood (not recorded which).

The sequenced DNA: TGTGCCAGCAGCCCCCTTCTAGCGGGGGTTGGAGATACGCAGTATTTT. It translates as CASSPLLAGVGDTQYF. The chain employs TRBV14 and TRBJ2-3, and 10 junctional nucleotides match TRBD2. V is pruned by 4 bases and J by 5 bases, leaving 9 bases of the junction without a gene match. CDR1 is given as SGHDN and CDR2 as FVKESK, both from the germline V gene. The CDR3 starts with the cysteine, ends with the phenylalanine, and has 16 residues. The retained sequence is limited to the CDR3, 48 bases, with the frame set at the first base.